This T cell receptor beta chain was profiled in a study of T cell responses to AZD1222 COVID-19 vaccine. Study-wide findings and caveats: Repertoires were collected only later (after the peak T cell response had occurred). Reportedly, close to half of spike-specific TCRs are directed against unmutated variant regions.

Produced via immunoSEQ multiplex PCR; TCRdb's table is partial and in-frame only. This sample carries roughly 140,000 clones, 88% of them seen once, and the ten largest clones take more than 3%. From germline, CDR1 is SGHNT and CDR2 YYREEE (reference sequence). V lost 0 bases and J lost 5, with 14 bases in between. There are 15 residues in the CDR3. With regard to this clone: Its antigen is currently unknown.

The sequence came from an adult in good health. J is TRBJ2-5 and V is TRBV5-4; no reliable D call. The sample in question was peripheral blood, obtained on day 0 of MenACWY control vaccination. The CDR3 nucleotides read TGTGCCAGCAGCTTGGCGCTTTTAGGAGAGGAGACCCAGTACTTC. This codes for CASSLALLGEETQYF.